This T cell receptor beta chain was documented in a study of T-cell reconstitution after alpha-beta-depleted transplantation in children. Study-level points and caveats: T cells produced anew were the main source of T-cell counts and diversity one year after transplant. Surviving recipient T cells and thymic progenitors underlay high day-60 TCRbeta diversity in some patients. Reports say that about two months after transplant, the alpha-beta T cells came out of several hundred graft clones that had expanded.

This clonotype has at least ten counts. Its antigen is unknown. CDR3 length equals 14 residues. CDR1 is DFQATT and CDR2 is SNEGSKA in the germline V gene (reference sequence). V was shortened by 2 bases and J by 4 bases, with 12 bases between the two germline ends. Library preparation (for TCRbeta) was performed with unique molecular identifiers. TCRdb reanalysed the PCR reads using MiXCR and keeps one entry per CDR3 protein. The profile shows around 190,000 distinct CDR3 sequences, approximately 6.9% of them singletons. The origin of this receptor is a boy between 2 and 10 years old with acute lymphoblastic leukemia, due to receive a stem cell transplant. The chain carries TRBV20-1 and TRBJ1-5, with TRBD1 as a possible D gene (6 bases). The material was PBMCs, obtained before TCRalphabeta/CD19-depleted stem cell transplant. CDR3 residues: CSARSPGDNQPQHF. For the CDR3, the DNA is TGCAGTGCTAGATCCCCAGGGGATAATCAGCCCCAGCATTTT.